Following are 19 T cell receptor beta chains from one sample sequenced in a study of cytomegalovirus exposure and HLA in healthy donors. The study ran its PCR with 60 Vbeta and 13 Jbeta primers. Libraries were prepared by immunoSEQ multiplex PCR; TCRdb keeps only in-frame clonotypes and omits some of them. The sample includes more than 95,000 clones, around four fifths seen only once; the top ten take around 1.5%. Specimen: PBMCs. These receptor sequences come from a woman in her forties in good health and CMV-seronegative.

The chain's CDR3 is CASSQFTQGERESYNEQFF. As DNA, the CDR3 is TGCGCCAGCAGCCAATTTACCCAGGGTGAGCGGGAATCCTACAATGAGCAGTTCTTC. The rearrangement joins TRBV4-3 to TRBJ2-1; 7 bases are a match to TRBD2. CDR1 is LGHNA, CDR2 YSLEER, per germline. The CDR3 spans 19 residues. The V and J ends lost 2 bases and 1 base, in that order; junction bases with no gene match: 14.

This chain links TRBV11-3 with TRBJ1-1; 9 nucleotides agree with TRBD1. The CDR3 has 16 residues. Per germline, CDR1 SGHNT and CDR2 YENEEA. Unmatched junction bases numbered 3, after V lost 1 base and J lost 0 bases. CDR3 sequence: CASSLGGDRVNTEAFF. Here the CDR3 DNA reads TGTGCCAGCAGCTTAGGAGGGGACAGGGTGAACACTGAAGCTTTCTTT.

The rearrangement links TRBV4-3 to TRBJ2-3; TRBD2 agrees at 7 bases. V dropped 0 bases and J dropped 0; count of bases not matched to a gene: 12. The CDR3 runs 19 residues. CDR1 and CDR2 from the germline V gene are LGHNA and YSLEER. The CDR3 DNA sequence: TGCGCCAGCAGCCAAGAGGGACTAACGGGAGCCGTAAGCACAGATACGCAGTATTTT. Translating gives CASSQEGLTGAVSTDTQYF.

This clone was seen only once. The rearrangement links TRBV7-2 to TRBJ1-2, with 9 nucleotides matching TRBD1. This CDR3 is built from 15 residues. Germline CDR1 SGHTA, CDR2 FQGNSA. CDR3 sequence reads: CALTSPGQGHYGYTF. For the CDR3, the DNA is TGTGCTCTTACCTCACCGGGACAGGGACACTATGGCTACACCTTC.

The chain couples TRBV7-8 to TRBJ1-4, with TRBD1 as a possible D gene (6 bases). Germline assignment: CDR1 SGHVS and CDR2 FQNEAQ. The CDR3 runs to 15 residues. Trimming stripped 6 bases from V and 0 bases from J, with 11 bases between. The CDR3 DNA reads TGTGCCAGCAGTTATGCAGGGGCAACTAATGAAAAACTGTTTTTT. Translation gives CASSYAGATNEKLFF.

V is TRBV4-1 and J is TRBJ2-1; perhaps TRBD1 as D (6 bases). CDR1 is MGHRA, CDR2 YSYEKL, per germline. The CDR3 totals 14 residues. V was shortened by 8 bases and J by 5 bases, with 16 bases between the two germline ends. The CDR3 loop reads CASVRAGVNNEQFF. In nucleotides, the CDR3 is TGCGCCAGCGTGCGGGCAGGGGTTAACAATGAGCAGTTCTTC.

The chain is built from TRBV7-9 and TRBJ2-5; D may be TRBD2 (7 bases). The CDR3 contains 16 residues. The germline CDR1 and CDR2 sequences are SEHNR and FQNEAQ (reference sequence). Between the trimmed V and J ends, which lost 4 bases and 2 bases, there was a span of 17 bases. This chain's CDR3 is CASSSWRGGSQETQYF. CDR3 DNA: TGTGCCAGCAGCTCATGGAGGGGGGGATCGCAAGAGACCCAGTACTTC.

The chain combines TRBV6-5 with TRBJ1-2, with D perhaps matching TRBD1 (6 bases). The CDR3 extends over 16 amino acids. V lost 0 bases and J 4 bases, leaving 15 bases between the germline ends. Looked up from germline, CDR1 is MNHEY and CDR2 is SVGAGI. The CDR3: CASSYSYRELPYGYTF. CDR3 bases: TGTGCCAGCAGTTACTCCTACAGGGAGCTGCCCTATGGCTACACCTTC.

This clone was seen more than once but under ten times. The chain links TRBV6-1 to TRBJ1-1, with D tentatively TRBD1 (5 bases). Trimming shortened V by 7 bases and J by 10 bases, and 19 bases separated the two germline ends. The germline CDR1 and CDR2 sequences are MNHNS and SASEGT. The CDR3 has 13 amino acids. The CDR3 nucleotides are TGTGCCAGCACTCAACCCGAGGGGAGGCCAGCTTTCTTT. Protein: CASTQPEGRPAFF.

The CDR3 protein is CSGREGTDTQYF. The CDR3 DNA reads as TGCAGCGGGAGAGAGGGTACAGATACGCAGTATTTT. The chain couples TRBV29-1 to TRBJ2-3; TRBD2 is a possible D gene (5 bases). Looked up from germline, CDR1 is SQVTM and CDR2 is ANQGSEA. CDR3 length: 12 amino acids. The ends were cut back, 7 bases at V and 3 bases at J, with 11 bases in the middle.

This chain connects TRBV2 to TRBJ1-4; D gene ambiguous. Trimming removed 0 bases at V and 8 bases at J, with 10 bases between. The germline V gene encodes CDR1 SNHLY and CDR2 FYNNEI. The length of the CDR3 is 14 residues. CDR3 in DNA: TGTGCCAGCAGTGAAGCGCAACGAGGGGAAAAACTGTTTTTT. Translation gives CASSEAQRGEKLFF.

Regarding this clone: A read error may produce the germline difference seen at one junction end. The V call is TRBV6-1, the J call TRBJ1-1; D is unclear. The CDR3 sequence is 14 residues long. CDR1 MNHNS and CDR2 SASEGT come from the germline V gene. The CDR3 loop is CAGSGEPSYTEAFF. The CDR3 nucleotides are TGTGCCGGCAGCGGGGAACCCTCCTACACTGAAGCTTTCTTT.

The chain couples TRBV27 to TRBJ1-1, with a possible D match to TRBD1 (5 bases). V lost 3 bases, J lost 2 bases, and 16 bases lay in between. The CDR3 sequence is 16 residues long. From germline, CDR1 is MNHEY and CDR2 SMNVEV (reference sequence). CDR3 in DNA: TGTGCCAGCAGTTTCTGGGGGGACTATCGTAACACTGAAGCTTTCTTT. Its protein product is CASSFWGDYRNTEAFF.

Notes on this clone: Compared with germline, one end of the junction differs, possibly owing to a read error. The chain is built from TRBV7-7 and TRBJ2-5; no clear D. The germline gives CDR1 SSHAT, CDR2 FNYEAQ (reference sequence). This CDR3 is 13 amino acids long. The CDR3 DNA is TGTGCTAGCAGCTTAGCCCCGCAAGAGACCCAGTACTTC. Protein product: CASSLAPQETQYF. Together with reference TRBV7-7 and TRBJ2-5, the CDR3 gives the full variable domain: GAGVSQSPRYKVTKRGQDVTLRCDPISSHATLYWYQQALGQGPEFLTYFNYEAQPDKSGLPSDRFSAERPEGSISTLTIQRTEQRDSAMYRCASSLAPQETQYFGPGTRLLVL.

Note on this clone: One end of the junction does not line up with germline, which may come from a read error. The V call is TRBV7-9, the J call TRBJ2-5; 14 nucleotides agree with TRBD2. This CDR3 is 17 amino acids long. The germline CDR1 and CDR2 sequences are SEHNR and FQNEAQ (reference sequence). The CDR3 region has the DNA TGTTCCAGCAGCTTTAGTCCGGGACTAGCGGGAGAAGAGACCCAGTACTTC. Protein product: CSSSFSPGLAGEETQYF.

The V gene is TRBV9, the J gene TRBJ2-6; D is uncertain. The CDR3 length is 16 residues. CDR1 and CDR2 (germline): SGDLS, YYNGEE. Deletions cut 4 bases from V and 2 bases from J, with 13 bases between. Written as DNA, the CDR3 is TGTGCCAGCAGCCCCGACTCCCTCCCTGGGGCCAACGTCCTGACTTTC. The encoded protein is CASSPDSLPGANVLTF.

This chain joins TRBV11-3 and TRBJ2-1; D may be TRBD2 (6 bases). Trimming took off 0 bases at V and 9 bases at J, with 15 bases between the two ends. The germline CDR1 and CDR2 sequences are SGHNT and YENEEA. This CDR3 contains 15 residues. The chain's CDR3 is CASSLEGGTRSEQFF. In DNA, the CDR3 is TGTGCCAGCAGCTTAGAAGGCGGGACCAGGAGTGAGCAGTTCTTC.

This clone showed up just a few times. The chain couples TRBV21-1 to TRBJ1-3; the listed D gene, TRBD1, was not tested against the DNA. TRBV21-1 is a recognized pseudogene. This CDR3 has 18 residues. The CDR3 nucleotides are TGTGCCAGCAGCAAATGTATCGTAGAGACACCTCCCAGGTACACCATATATTTT. It codes for CASSKCIVETPPRYTIYF.

CDR3 DNA: TGTGCCAGCAGGTCTGGGTTGACAGGGTTGGAGACCCAGTACTTC. Translated, it gives CASRSGLTGLETQYF. The chain joins TRBV7-9 to TRBJ2-5; 7 bases match TRBD1. This CDR3 spans 15 amino acids. V shed 6 bases, J shed 5 bases, and the junction held 12 bases outside the gene matches. Germline V lookup: CDR1 SEHNR, CDR2 FQNEAQ (reference sequence).